These 3 T cell receptor beta chains came from one sample sequenced in a study of control samples from healthy donors and cancer patients. The repertoire was sequenced with immunoSEQ multiplex PCR; TCRdb's copy has only in-frame clones and lacks some. The table records 120,000 or so clones, 80% to 90% of them present only once. Sequencing input: blood. These receptors originate from a man aged 35 to 55 in good health.

The rearrangement uses TRBV5-5 and TRBJ2-1, with 8 bases fitting TRBD2. Germline V CDR1 and CDR2: SGHKS, YYEKEE (reference sequence). Unmatched junction bases numbered 12, after V lost 0 bases and J lost 7 bases. This CDR3 comprises 17 residues. The CDR3 loop is CASSLAGSGGPTNEQFF. For the CDR3, the DNA is TGTGCCAGCAGCTTGGCGGGTTCGGGGGGGCCGACTAATGAGCAGTTCTTC.

V gene TRBV4-1 combines with J gene TRBJ2-7, with D perhaps assigned TRBD1 or TRBD2 (5 bases each). V lost 0 bases and J 7 bases, leaving 16 bases between the germline ends. This CDR3 spans 15 amino acids. The germline gives CDR1 MGHRA, CDR2 YSYEKL. CDR3 loop: CASSQDGALWREQYF. The DNA for the CDR3 is TGCGCCAGCAGCCAAGATGGGGCCCTATGGAGGGAGCAGTACTTC.

CDR3 sequence (DNA): TGTGCCAGCTCACCTGGGACAGGGCTTTCTGAGCAGTACTTC. It is translated as CASSPGTGLSEQYF. The V and J genes are TRBV18 and TRBJ2-7, with 9 positions matching TRBD1. The CDR3 has 14 amino acids. After removal of 3 bases from V and 7 bases from J, the junction contained 7 bases not matched to a gene. CDR1 is KGHSH, CDR2 LQKENI, per germline.